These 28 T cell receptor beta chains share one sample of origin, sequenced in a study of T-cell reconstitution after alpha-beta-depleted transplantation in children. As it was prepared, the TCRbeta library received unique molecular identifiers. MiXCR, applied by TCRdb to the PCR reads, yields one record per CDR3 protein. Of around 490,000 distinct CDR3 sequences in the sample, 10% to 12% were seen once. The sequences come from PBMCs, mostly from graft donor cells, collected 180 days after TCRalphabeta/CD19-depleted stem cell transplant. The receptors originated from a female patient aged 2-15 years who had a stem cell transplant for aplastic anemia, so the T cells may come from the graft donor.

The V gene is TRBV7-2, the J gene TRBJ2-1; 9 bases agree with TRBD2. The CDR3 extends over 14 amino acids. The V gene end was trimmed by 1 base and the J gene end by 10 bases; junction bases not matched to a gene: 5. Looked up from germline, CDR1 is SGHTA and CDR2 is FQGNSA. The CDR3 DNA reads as TGTGCCAGCAGCTTAGTGGCTAGCGGGAACGAGCAGTTCTTC. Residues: CASSLVASGNEQFF. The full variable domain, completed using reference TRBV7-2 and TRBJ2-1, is GAGVSQSPSNKVTEKGKDVELRCDPISGHTALYWYRQSLGQGLEFLIYFQGNSAPDKSGLPSDRFSAERTGGSVSTLTIQRTQQEDSAVYLCASSLVASGNEQFFGPGTRLTVL.

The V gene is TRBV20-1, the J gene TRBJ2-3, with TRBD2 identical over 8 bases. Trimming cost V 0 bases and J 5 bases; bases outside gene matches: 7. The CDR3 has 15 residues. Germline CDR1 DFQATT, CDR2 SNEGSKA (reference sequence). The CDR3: CSARDFQREIDTQYF. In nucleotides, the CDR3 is TGCAGTGCTAGAGATTTTCAGCGGGAGATAGATACGCAGTATTTT.

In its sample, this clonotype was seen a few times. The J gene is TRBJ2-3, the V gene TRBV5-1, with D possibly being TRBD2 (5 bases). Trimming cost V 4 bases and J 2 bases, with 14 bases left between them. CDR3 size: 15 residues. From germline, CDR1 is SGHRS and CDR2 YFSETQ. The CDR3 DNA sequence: TGCGCCAGCAGCGACGTTGGAGGATCCACAGATACGCAGTATTTT. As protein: CASSDVGGSTDTQYF.

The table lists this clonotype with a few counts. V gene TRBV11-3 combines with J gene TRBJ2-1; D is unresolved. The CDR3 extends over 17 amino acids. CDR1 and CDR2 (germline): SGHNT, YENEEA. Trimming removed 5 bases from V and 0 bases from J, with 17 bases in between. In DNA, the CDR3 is TGTGCCAGCAGCCACACGACCGCCGTTAGCTCCTACAATGAGCAGTTCTTC. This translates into CASSHTTAVSSYNEQFF.

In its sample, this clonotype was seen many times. The DNA for the CDR3 is TGCGCCAGCAGCTTGGCGGGTTACACTGAAGCTTTCTTT. Amino acids: CASSLAGYTEAFF. The chain combines TRBV5-1 with TRBJ1-1, with D unclear. CDR3 size: 13 residues. V shed 0 bases and J shed 3 bases, with 6 bases lying between them. Germline lookup yields CDR1 SGHRS and CDR2 YFSETQ. The variable domain in full, with the rest retrieved from reference TRBV5-1 and TRBJ1-1, is KAGVTQTPRYLIKTRGQQVTLSCSPISGHRSVSWYQQTPGQGLQFLFEYFSETQRNKGNFPGRFSGRQFSNSRSEMNVSTLELGDSALYLCASSLAGYTEAFFGQGTRLTVV.

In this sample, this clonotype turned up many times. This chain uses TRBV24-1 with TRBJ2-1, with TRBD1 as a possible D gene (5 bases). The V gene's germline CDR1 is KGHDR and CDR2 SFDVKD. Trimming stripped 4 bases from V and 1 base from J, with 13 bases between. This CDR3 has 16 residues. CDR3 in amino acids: CATSDPTGVSYNEQFF. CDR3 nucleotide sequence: TGTGCCACCAGTGACCCAACAGGAGTTTCCTACAATGAGCAGTTCTTC.

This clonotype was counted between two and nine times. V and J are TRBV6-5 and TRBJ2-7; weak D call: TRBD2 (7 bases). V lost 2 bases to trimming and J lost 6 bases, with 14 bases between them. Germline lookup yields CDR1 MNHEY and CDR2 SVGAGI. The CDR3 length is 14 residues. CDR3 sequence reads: CASSYGNGGPEQYF. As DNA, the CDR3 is TGTGCCAGCAGTTACGGGAACGGGGGGCCCGAGCAGTACTTC.

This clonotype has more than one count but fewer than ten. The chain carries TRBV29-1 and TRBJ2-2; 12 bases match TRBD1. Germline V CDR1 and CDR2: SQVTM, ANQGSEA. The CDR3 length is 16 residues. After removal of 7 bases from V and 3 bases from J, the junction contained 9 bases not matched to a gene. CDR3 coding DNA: TGCAGCGAGGGACAGGGGGCCCCACCTCACACCGGGGAGCTGTTTTTT. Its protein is CSEGQGAPPHTGELFF.

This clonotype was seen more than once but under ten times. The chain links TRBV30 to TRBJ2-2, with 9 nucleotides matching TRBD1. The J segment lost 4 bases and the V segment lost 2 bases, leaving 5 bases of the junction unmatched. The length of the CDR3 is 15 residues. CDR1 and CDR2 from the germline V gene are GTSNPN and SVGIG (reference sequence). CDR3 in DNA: TGTGCCTGGAGTCGGACAGGGGTCACCACCGGGGAGCTGTTTTTT. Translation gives CAWSRTGVTTGELFF.

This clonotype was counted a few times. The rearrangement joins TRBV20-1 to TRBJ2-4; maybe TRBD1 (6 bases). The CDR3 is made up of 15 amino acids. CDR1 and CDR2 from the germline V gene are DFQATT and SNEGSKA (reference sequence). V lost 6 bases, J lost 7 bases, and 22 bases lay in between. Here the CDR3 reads CSAAPSTGHKNIQYF. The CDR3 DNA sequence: TGCAGTGCAGCTCCCTCCACGGGACATAAGAACATTCAGTACTTC.

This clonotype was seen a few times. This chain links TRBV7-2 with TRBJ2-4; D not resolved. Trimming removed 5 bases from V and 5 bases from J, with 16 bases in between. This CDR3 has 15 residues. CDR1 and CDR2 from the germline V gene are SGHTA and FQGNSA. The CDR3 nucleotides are TGTGCCAGCAGCCCTATTCTAACTGGCCAAAACATTCAGTACTTC. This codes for CASSPILTGQNIQYF.

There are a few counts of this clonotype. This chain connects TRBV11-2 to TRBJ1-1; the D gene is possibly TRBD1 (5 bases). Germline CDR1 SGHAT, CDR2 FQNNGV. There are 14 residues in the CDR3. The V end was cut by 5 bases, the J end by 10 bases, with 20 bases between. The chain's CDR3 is CASSPSTVHRGAFF. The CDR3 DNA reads TGTGCCAGCAGCCCTTCGACAGTCCATCGGGGAGCTTTCTTT.

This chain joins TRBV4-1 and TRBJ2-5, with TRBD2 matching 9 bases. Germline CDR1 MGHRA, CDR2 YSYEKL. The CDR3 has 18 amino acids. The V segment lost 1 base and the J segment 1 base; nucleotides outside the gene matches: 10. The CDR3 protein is CASSQGRIAGVVQETQYF. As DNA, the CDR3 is TGCGCCAGCAGCCAAGGGAGAATAGCGGGAGTTGTCCAAGAGACCCAGTACTTC.

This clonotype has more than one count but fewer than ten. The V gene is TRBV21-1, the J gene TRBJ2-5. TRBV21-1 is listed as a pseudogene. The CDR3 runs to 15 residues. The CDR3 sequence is CASSKGYGQTLTQYF. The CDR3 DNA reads TGTGCCAGCAGCAAAGGGTATGGGCAGACTTTGACCCAGTACTTC.

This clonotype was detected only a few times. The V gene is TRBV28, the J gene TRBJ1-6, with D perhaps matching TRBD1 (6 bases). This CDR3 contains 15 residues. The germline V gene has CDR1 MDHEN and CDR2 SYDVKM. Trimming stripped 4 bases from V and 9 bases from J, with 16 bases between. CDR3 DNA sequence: TGTGCCAGCAGTTCTCCGACAGGTACTGCTTCACCCCTCCACTTT. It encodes CASSSPTGTASPLHF.

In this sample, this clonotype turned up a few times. This CDR3 reads CASSLGSAASSYEQYV. The CDR3 DNA reads TGTGCCAGCAGCTTAGGAAGTGCGGCGAGCTCCTACGAGCAGTACGTC. This chain uses TRBV7-9 with TRBJ2-7, with D uncertain. With 1 base removed from V and 0 bases from J, the gap between germline ends came to 13 bases. Per germline, CDR1 SEHNR and CDR2 FQNEAQ (reference sequence). The CDR3 is made up of 16 amino acids.

CDR3 sequence: CASSHRVGRGPAGEQYF. The DNA of the CDR3 is TGTGCCAGCAGCCACCGGGTCGGCAGGGGGCCGGCGGGGGAGCAGTACTTC. The rearrangement links TRBV4-2 to TRBJ2-7, with 8 bases that match TRBD1. The CDR3 extends over 17 amino acids. Germline assignment: CDR1 LGHNA and CDR2 YNFKEQ. Trimming cost V 3 bases and J 7 bases; bases outside gene matches: 17.

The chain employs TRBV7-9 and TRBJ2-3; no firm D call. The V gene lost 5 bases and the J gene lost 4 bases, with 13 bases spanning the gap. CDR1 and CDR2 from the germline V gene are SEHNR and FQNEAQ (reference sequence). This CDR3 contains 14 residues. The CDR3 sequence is CASSPRQYPDTQYF. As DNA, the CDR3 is TGTGCCAGCAGCCCCAGACAATATCCAGATACGCAGTATTTT.

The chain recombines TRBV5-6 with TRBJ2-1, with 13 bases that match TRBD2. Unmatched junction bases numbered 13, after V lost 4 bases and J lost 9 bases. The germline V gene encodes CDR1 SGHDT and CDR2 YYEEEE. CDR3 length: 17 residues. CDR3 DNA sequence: TGTGCCAGCAGCCCGGCCCCGACTAGCGGGAGGATGCCTGAGCAGTTCTTC. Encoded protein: CASSPAPTSGRMPEQFF.

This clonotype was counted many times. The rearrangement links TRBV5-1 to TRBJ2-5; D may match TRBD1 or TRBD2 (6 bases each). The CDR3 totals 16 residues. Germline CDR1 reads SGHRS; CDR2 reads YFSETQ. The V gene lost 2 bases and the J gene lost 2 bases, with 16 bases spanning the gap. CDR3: CASSLITGAGQETQYF. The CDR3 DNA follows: TGCGCCAGCAGCTTAATAACGGGGGCGGGACAAGAGACCCAGTACTTC.

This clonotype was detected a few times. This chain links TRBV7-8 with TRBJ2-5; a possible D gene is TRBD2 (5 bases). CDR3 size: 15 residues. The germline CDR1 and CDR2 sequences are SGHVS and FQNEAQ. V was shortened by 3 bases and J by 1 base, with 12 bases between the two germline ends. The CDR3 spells CASSFRRVGQETQYF. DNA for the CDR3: TGTGCCAGCAGCTTTCGGCGGGTTGGCCAAGAGACCCAGTACTTC.

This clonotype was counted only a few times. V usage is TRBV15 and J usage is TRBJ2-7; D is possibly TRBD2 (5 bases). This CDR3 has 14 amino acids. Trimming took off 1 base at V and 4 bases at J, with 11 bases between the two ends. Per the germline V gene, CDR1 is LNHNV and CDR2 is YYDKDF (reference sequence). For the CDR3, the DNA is TGTGCCACCAGCAGAGGGCTAGCTTTATACGAGCAGTACTTC. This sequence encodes CATSRGLALYEQYF.

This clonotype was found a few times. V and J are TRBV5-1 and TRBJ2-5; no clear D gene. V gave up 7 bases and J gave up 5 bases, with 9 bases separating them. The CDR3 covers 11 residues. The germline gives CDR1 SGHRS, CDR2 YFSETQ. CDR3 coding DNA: TGCGCCAGCTCCAACCTCGAGACCCAGTACTTC. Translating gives CASSNLETQYF.

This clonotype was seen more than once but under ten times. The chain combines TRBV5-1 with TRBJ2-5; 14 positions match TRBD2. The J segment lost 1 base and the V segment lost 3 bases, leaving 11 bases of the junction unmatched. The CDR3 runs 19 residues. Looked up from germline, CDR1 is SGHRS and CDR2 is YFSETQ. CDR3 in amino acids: CASSSAGTSGSPTQETQYF. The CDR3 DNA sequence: TGCGCCAGCAGCTCGGCAGGGACTAGCGGGAGCCCTACCCAAGAGACCCAGTACTTC.

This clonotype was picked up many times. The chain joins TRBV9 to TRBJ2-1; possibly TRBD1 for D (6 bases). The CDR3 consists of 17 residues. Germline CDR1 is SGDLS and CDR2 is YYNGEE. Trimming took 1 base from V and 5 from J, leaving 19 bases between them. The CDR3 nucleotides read TGTGCCAGCAGCGTACCTACGGACAGAGGGGCAGACAATGAGCAGTTCTTC. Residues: CASSVPTDRGADNEQFF.

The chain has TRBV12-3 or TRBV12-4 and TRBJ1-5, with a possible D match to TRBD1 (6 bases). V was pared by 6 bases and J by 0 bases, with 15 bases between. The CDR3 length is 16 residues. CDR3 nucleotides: TGTGCCAGCAGCCCCTTGGACAGACATAGCAATCAGCCCCAGCATTTT. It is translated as CASSPLDRHSNQPQHF.

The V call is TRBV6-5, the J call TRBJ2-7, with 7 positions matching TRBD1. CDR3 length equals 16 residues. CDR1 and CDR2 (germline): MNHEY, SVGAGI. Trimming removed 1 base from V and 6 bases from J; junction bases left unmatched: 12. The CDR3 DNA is TGTGCCAGCAGTTACTTTCGGTCAGGGGGATTGAGCGAGCAGTACTTC. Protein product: CASSYFRSGGLSEQYF.

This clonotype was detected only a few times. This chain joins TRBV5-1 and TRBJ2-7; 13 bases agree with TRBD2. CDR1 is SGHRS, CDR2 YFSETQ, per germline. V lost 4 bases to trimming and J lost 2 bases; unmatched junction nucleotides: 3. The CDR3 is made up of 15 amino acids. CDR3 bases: TGCGCCAGCAGCGACGGACTAGCGGGGGCCTACGAGCAGTACTTC. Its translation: CASSDGLAGAYEQYF.